The text below deals with one T cell receptor beta chain. Its antigen is not identified. Trimming stripped 1 base from V and 4 bases from J, with 19 bases between. The CDR3 sequence is 17 residues long. Looked up from germline, CDR1 is SGHVS and CDR2 is FNYEAQ. The data stem from a study of coeliac disease. Overall study: Coeliac patients had active, refractory type I, or gluten-free-diet-controlled disease. Findings and caveats of the study: The authors judged this method unsuitable for unbiased gliadin-specific T cell detection.

Assay: immunoSEQ multiplex PCR; the TCRdb copy retains only in-frame clones and omits some. The sample has roughly 350 clones, about 60% seen once. Sequencing was performed on intraepithelial lymphocytes from the gut. This chain links TRBV7-6 with TRBJ2-5, with D perhaps matching TRBD2 (7 bases). This TCR was sampled from a woman aged 45 to 65 with celiac disease on a gluten-free diet. The chain's CDR3 is CASSLELGGGLVETQYF. As DNA, the CDR3 is TGTGCCAGCAGCTTAGAATTGGGGGGGGGCCTGGTAGAGACCCAGTACTTC.